This TCR beta chain was documented in a study of T-cell memory formation after mild COVID-19 (dated by TCRdb to the early 2020s). Regarding the research as a whole: Most TCR sequence clusters were specific to one of the two donors. Two young, previously healthy adult volunteers, one female and one male, were included in the cohort. In a couple of donors, T-cell clones that expanded and contracted after mild COVID-19 were followed by sequencing TCRalpha and TCRbeta repertoires longitudinally. Overall study results and their limits: Some responding clones were detected in pre-infection memory, suggesting pre-existing cross-reactive memory T cells joined the SARS-CoV-2 response. Contracting CD4+ clones were located mainly in the CM and EM memory subsets, whereas CD8+ clones were found to be enriched in EMRA. Only a couple of mild cases were covered by the study, and larger cohorts that include severe cases with pre-infection samples were considered necessary. From day 15 to 85, contracting clones showed balanced CD4/CD8 phenotypes, whereas a second wave of clones that expanded from day 15 to 37 leaned towards CD4+. SARS-CoV-2 specificity of the second-wave clones peaking on day 37 was not confirmed.

Relative to germline, V is 3 bases shorter and J is 7 bases shorter, with 12 bases between their ends. The germline V gene (reference sequence) specifies DFQATT as CDR1 and SNEGSKA as CDR2. The CDR3 numbers 12 residues from cysteine through phenylalanine. Only the CDR3 DNA stays, 36 bases, in frame from base 1. The reads were generated on an Illumina NovaSeq 6000. TCRalpha and TCRbeta cDNA libraries were built by 5'RACE with constant-segment primers, adding sample barcodes and unique molecular identifiers. RNA was extracted from every sample with Trizol reagent. Libraries were amplified in two PCR steps, with a second sample barcode and Illumina TruSeq adapters added in the second step. The libraries were sequenced on an Illumina NovaSeq using 2 x 150 bp paired-end reads. Per the original workflow: Demultiplexing of reads and collapsing into UMI-guided consensus sequences were performed with migec v1.2.7. With mixcr v2.1.11, UMI consensuses were aligned to TRA and TRB V and J templates and assembled into clonotypes. Expanded or contracted clonotypes were those called significant by both edgeR and NoisET, with noise models trained on biological replicates. For edgeR calls, a false discovery rate-adjusted p below 0.01 and a log2 fold-change threshold of 1 were applied. PCA with hierarchical clustering of max-normalized trajectories of the 1000 most abundant clonotypes was used as exploratory dynamics analysis. Each responding clone was given a CD4 or CD8 phenotype based on the CD4+ and CD8+ repertoires, which had been sequenced separately. TCRdb reworked the public reads: Q25 trimming with fastp, MiXCR clone assembly, productive beta chains retained. Entries are consolidated by CDR3 protein sequence, retaining the most common genes and DNA. The authors' filters were not applied to this entry. This sample is represented by 540,000 or so distinct CDR3 sequences; about a fifth of them were singletons. Of the sample, about an eighth is held by the ten largest clones.

PBMCs were isolated by Ficoll-Paque density gradient centrifugation. This clonotype was seen a few times. The specificity of this receptor is unknown. Base-call qualities are not available, and no considerably larger clone is one nucleotide away. In this chain, TRBV20-1 is recombined with TRBJ1-2, and the D gene may be TRBD1, 5 bases matching. The specimen was PBMCs or a T cell subset sorted from them (not recorded which). The TCR sequence derives from an adult woman who had mild COVID-19 (a few samples of this study predate the infection). The sample titles of this study are shuffled in the database, so cell type and time point are left out; the donor was told from shared clones. The DNA sequence is TGCAGTGCTAGTGGGGAGACAGTTGGCTACACCTTC. Translated, this gives CSASGETVGYTF.